The 28 T cell receptor beta chains below all came from one sample that was sequenced in a study of cytomegalovirus exposure and HLA in healthy donors. The PCR was carried out with 60 Vbeta primers and 13 Jbeta primers. Assay: immunoSEQ multiplex PCR; the TCRdb copy retains only in-frame clones and omits some. Here the sample spans approximately 75,000 clones, roughly 75% being singletons. The specimen was PBMCs. The receptors shown here come from a male donor in good health and CMV-seronegative.

The chain joins TRBV19 to TRBJ1-1; TRBD1 matches 7 bases. Germline CDR1 and CDR2: LNHDA and SQIVND (reference sequence). CDR3 length equals 13 residues. J lost 6 bases, V lost 6 bases, and 7 bases had no gene match. The CDR3 loop reads CASSFTGVAEAFF. In nucleotides, the CDR3 is TGTGCCAGTAGCTTTACAGGGGTCGCTGAAGCTTTCTTT.

The rearrangement links TRBV7-9 to TRBJ1-5; TRBD1 matches at 9 bases. V shed 5 bases and J 6 bases; nucleotides not matched to a gene: 2. This CDR3 region has 13 residues. Germline values: CDR1 SEHNR, CDR2 FQNEAQ (reference sequence). This chain's CDR3 is CASSPTGGQPQHF. CDR3 nucleotide sequence: TGTGCCAGCAGCCCGACAGGGGGTCAGCCCCAGCATTTT.

J is TRBJ2-7 and V is TRBV28; 9 bases are a match to TRBD1. Germline assignment: CDR1 MDHEN and CDR2 SYDVKM. The trim removed 6 bases at V and 3 bases at J, leaving 6 bases unmatched. This CDR3 has 14 residues. CDR3 DNA: TGTGCCAGCAGAGGGGACAGGGATGACTACGAGCAGTACTTC. Translating gives CASRGDRDDYEQYF. The full variable domain, with the rest looked up from reference TRBV28 and TRBJ2-7, is DVKVTQSSRYLVKRTGEKVFLECVQDMDHENMFWYRQDPGLGLRLIYFSYDVKMKEKGDIPEGYSVSREKKERFSLILESASTNQTSMYLCASRGDRDDYEQYFGPGTRLTVT.

The chain uses TRBV5-5 and TRBJ1-5; no clear D gene. The CDR3 has 15 amino acids. Germline V lookup: CDR1 SGHKS, CDR2 YYEKEE (reference sequence). The V and J ends lost 5 bases and 2 bases respectively, with 14 bases between them. CDR3 sequence reads: CASSTESGGNQPQHF. DNA of the CDR3: TGTGCCAGCAGTACAGAGTCAGGCGGCAATCAGCCCCAGCATTTT.

This clone was picked up a small number of times. The rearrangement uses TRBV29-1 and TRBJ1-2; D perhaps matches TRBD1 (5 bases). Germline V gives CDR1 SQVTM, CDR2 ANQGSEA. The CDR3 has 14 residues. With 0 bases removed from V and 9 bases from J, the gap between germline ends came to 17 bases. The CDR3 DNA follows: TGCAGCGTTGAAGAGGGGCAGGGAAATAACCGCTACACCTTC. Encoded protein: CSVEEGQGNNRYTF.

The chain employs TRBV5-1 and TRBJ2-3; D might be TRBD1 (6 bases). The germline V gene encodes CDR1 SGHRS and CDR2 YFSETQ. V lost 2 bases and J lost 6, with 19 bases in between. CDR3 length: 16 amino acids. The CDR3 nucleotides read TGCGCCAGCAGCTTTGTTCTACAGGGTTCATCCGATACGCAGTATTTT. It is translated as CASSFVLQGSSDTQYF.

The V gene is TRBV19, the J gene TRBJ1-1, with D perhaps matching TRBD1 (6 bases). Trimming took 7 bases from V and 6 from J, leaving 15 bases between them. CDR1 and CDR2 (germline): LNHDA, SQIVND (reference sequence). CDR3 length: 13 amino acids. CDR3 in amino acids: CASNRAMYPEAFF. The DNA of the CDR3 is TGTGCCAGTAACAGGGCCATGTACCCTGAAGCTTTCTTT.

The chain has TRBV6-1 and TRBJ1-1, with a tentative D call TRBD1 (6 bases). Germline lookup yields CDR1 MNHNS and CDR2 SASEGT. V was pared by 4 bases and J by 1 base, with 10 bases between. The CDR3 loop spans 14 amino acids. In DNA form, the CDR3 reads TGTGCCAGCAGTGTGGTGGACAGGAACACTGAAGCTTTCTTT. Its protein product is CASSVVDRNTEAFF.

This clone came up a few times. The chain is built from TRBV2 and TRBJ1-2; 12 bases match TRBD1. The CDR3 extends over 16 amino acids. The V gene's germline CDR1 is SNHLY and CDR2 FYNNEI. J lost 8 bases, V lost 7 bases, and 14 bases had no gene match. This CDR3 is CASIRPGQGAGTGYTF. The DNA for the CDR3 is TGTGCCAGCATCCGACCGGGACAGGGGGCCGGCACGGGCTACACCTTC.

The count of this clone is one. The J gene is TRBJ2-3, the V gene TRBV5-1; perhaps TRBD2 as D (5 bases). The CDR3 runs 16 residues. The V and J ends lost 0 bases and 0 bases respectively, with 11 bases between them. Germline-derived CDR1 and CDR2 are SGHRS and YFSETQ. CDR3 amino acids: CASSLVSSSSTDTQYF. The CDR3 nucleotides are TGCGCCAGCAGCTTGGTGTCTAGCAGTAGCACAGATACGCAGTATTTT.

This rearrangement joins TRBV2 to TRBJ2-5; 10 nucleotides match TRBD2. Germline assignment: CDR1 SNHLY and CDR2 FYNNEI. The CDR3 has 16 amino acids. Unmatched junction bases numbered 13, after V lost 5 bases and J lost 7 bases. The CDR3 loop reads CASSLASGGPLGTQYF. The CDR3 DNA reads as TGTGCCAGCAGTTTGGCTAGCGGGGGCCCCCTGGGGACCCAGTACTTC.

This chain connects TRBV11-3 to TRBJ2-3; a possible D gene is TRBD1 (5 bases). The CDR3 is 14 amino acids. Germline assignment: CDR1 SGHNT and CDR2 YENEEA. The V end was cut by 1 base, the J end by 4 bases, with 9 bases between. This CDR3 reads CASSLGRAADTQYF. The CDR3 DNA is TGTGCCAGCAGCTTAGGCAGGGCCGCAGATACGCAGTATTTT.

The chain employs TRBV11-2 and TRBJ2-6, with D unresolved. There are 16 residues in the CDR3. Germline assignment: CDR1 SGHAT and CDR2 FQNNGV. V was pared by 5 bases and J by 0 bases, with 11 bases between. CDR3 residues: CASSRRSVSGANVLTF. The CDR3 nucleotides are TGTGCCAGCAGCCGCCGCAGTGTCTCTGGGGCCAACGTCCTGACTTTC. Combining the CDR3 with reference TRBV11-2 and TRBJ2-6 gives the whole variable domain EAGVAQSPRYKIIEKRQSVAFWCNPISGHATLYWYQQILGQGPKLLIQFQNNGVVDDSQLPKDRFSAERLKGVDSTLKIQPAKLEDSAVYLCASSRRSVSGANVLTFGAGSRLTVL.

The sample holds one count of this clone. DNA of the CDR3: TGCGCCAGCAGCTTGGAGGGACAGAGTTACTCGGGGGAAAAACTGTTTTTT. Translated: CASSLEGQSYSGEKLFF. The chain links TRBV5-1 to TRBJ1-4, with TRBD1 matching 7 bases. The CDR3 consists of 17 residues. Trimming at V came to 0 bases and at J to 8 bases, leaving 13 bases not matched to a gene. Germline lookup yields CDR1 SGHRS and CDR2 YFSETQ.

This clone was detected a few times. J is TRBJ2-2 and V is TRBV11-2; tentative D call: TRBD2 (5 bases). This CDR3 spans 15 amino acids. Looked up from germline, CDR1 is SGHAT and CDR2 is FQNNGV. V was cut by 5 bases and J by 4 bases, with 14 bases left in between. CDR3 protein: CASSPGLLPTGELFF. The CDR3 DNA is TGTGCCAGCAGCCCCGGACTCCTCCCCACCGGGGAGCTGTTTTTT.

The rearrangement uses TRBV6-9 and TRBJ1-1; D is possibly TRBD1 (5 bases). Trimming shortened V by 4 bases and J by 6 bases, and 12 bases separated the two germline ends. Germline V gene lookup returns CDR1 MNHGY and CDR2 SVAAGI. CDR3 length: 13 residues. The CDR3 DNA sequence: TGTGCCAGCAGTTTCAGGGAAGGCCCTGAAGCTTTCTTT. This gives the protein CASSFREGPEAFF.

The J gene is TRBJ2-5, the V gene TRBV5-6, with 10 bases identical to TRBD1. V trimming: 3 bases; J trimming: 3 bases; junction bases outside the gene matches: 8. Germline values: CDR1 SGHDT, CDR2 YYEEEE. The CDR3 is 16 amino acids. The CDR3 coding sequence is TGTGCCAGCAGCTATAGGACCGGGACAGGGGAAGAGACCCAGTACTTC. Protein product: CASSYRTGTGEETQYF.

V usage is TRBV7-2 and J usage is TRBJ2-5, with D possibly TRBD2 on 6 matching bases. V shed 2 bases and J shed 2 bases, with 12 bases lying between them. Germline V gene lookup returns CDR1 SGHTA and CDR2 FQGNSA. This CDR3 has 15 residues. In nucleotides, the CDR3 is TGTGCCAGCAGCTTATGGGGGGTTGCGCAAGAGACCCAGTACTTC. Translation gives CASSLWGVAQETQYF.

The chain combines TRBV5-1 with TRBJ2-2; 7 nucleotides agree with TRBD2. J was trimmed by 0 bases and V by 0 bases; bases with no gene match: 2. Germline CDR1 reads SGHRS; CDR2 reads YFSETQ. This CDR3 has 16 residues. CDR3 in DNA: TGCGCCAGCAGCTTGGATGCGGGGGCGAACACCGGGGAGCTGTTTTTT. The encoded protein is CASSLDAGANTGELFF. The entire variable domain, with the rest obtained from reference TRBV5-1 and TRBJ2-2, is as follows: KAGVTQTPRYLIKTRGQQVTLSCSPISGHRSVSWYQQTPGQGLQFLFEYFSETQRNKGNFPGRFSGRQFSNSRSEMNVSTLELGDSALYLCASSLDAGANTGELFFGEGSRLTVL.

This rearrangement joins TRBV5-1 to TRBJ2-7, with D unclear. The germline CDR1 and CDR2 sequences are SGHRS and YFSETQ. Trimming stripped 0 bases from V and 3 bases from J, with 10 bases between. The length of the CDR3 is 14 residues. CDR3 protein: CASSLDRDLYEQYF. CDR3 nucleotide sequence: TGCGCCAGCAGCTTGGACAGAGACCTCTACGAGCAGTACTTC. Full variable domain (missing parts from reference TRBV5-1 and TRBJ2-7): KAGVTQTPRYLIKTRGQQVTLSCSPISGHRSVSWYQQTPGQGLQFLFEYFSETQRNKGNFPGRFSGRQFSNSRSEMNVSTLELGDSALYLCASSLDRDLYEQYFGPGTRLTVT.

The rearrangement links TRBV10-2 to TRBJ2-3; D not resolved. Trimming stripped 0 bases from V and 4 bases from J, with 8 bases between. Germline loops: CDR1 WSHSY, CDR2 SAAADI. The CDR3 consists of 14 residues. DNA for the CDR3: TGCGCCAGCAGTGAGTCGACTGACGCAGATACGCAGTATTTT. Translating gives CASSESTDADTQYF.

The genes are TRBV11-2 and TRBJ1-2, with D possibly being TRBD1 (6 bases). CDR1 SGHAT and CDR2 FQNNGV come from the germline V gene. The CDR3 runs 15 residues. V shed 1 base and J shed 8 bases, with 17 bases lying between them. This CDR3 reads CASSLVREGVRGYTF. The DNA for the CDR3 is TGTGCCAGCAGCTTAGTGAGGGAGGGGGTTCGAGGCTACACCTTC.

V gene TRBV10-3 combines with J gene TRBJ1-1; no firm D call. The CDR3 has 14 residues. V shed 4 bases and J shed 1 base, with 10 bases lying between them. Germline lookup yields CDR1 ENHRY and CDR2 SYGVKD. CDR3 DNA: TGTGCCATCAGTGGTGAGCCGGGGAACACTGAAGCTTTCTTT. Translation gives CAISGEPGNTEAFF.

The gene calls are TRBV28 and TRBJ2-3, with 11 nucleotides matching TRBD2. The V segment lost 4 bases and the J segment 4 bases; nucleotides outside the gene matches: 4. CDR3 length: 15 amino acids. Germline V gene lookup returns CDR1 MDHEN and CDR2 SYDVKM. The CDR3 nucleotides are TGTGCCAGCAGTTATAGCGGGAGGGCTTCAGATACGCAGTATTTT. Translation gives CASSYSGRASDTQYF.

J is TRBJ1-3 and V is TRBV6-5; no definite D call. The CDR3 has 15 amino acids. V was pared by 0 bases and J by 0 bases, with 6 bases between. Germline V CDR1 and CDR2: MNHEY, SVGAGI. In DNA, the CDR3 is TGTGCCAGCAGTTACTCTCTGAGCTCTGGAAACACCATATATTTT. Residues: CASSYSLSSGNTIYF.

The sample holds a few counts of this clone. The chain links TRBV5-1 to TRBJ2-5; D is undetermined. Germline CDR1 and CDR2: SGHRS and YFSETQ. V lost 2 bases and J 3 bases, leaving 14 bases between the germline ends. The length of the CDR3 is 15 residues. The CDR3 nucleotides are TGCGCCAGCAGCTTTGGTTACACCTCGAAAGAGACCCAGTACTTC. Its protein is CASSFGYTSKETQYF.

The V gene is TRBV10-3, the J gene TRBJ2-7; D is possibly TRBD2 (6 bases). V was cut by 6 bases and J by 6 bases, with 15 bases left in between. CDR3 size: 13 residues. CDR1 and CDR2 from the germline V gene are ENHRY and SYGVKD. CDR3 sequence: CAIRGLPSLEQYF. The CDR3 DNA sequence: TGTGCCATCAGGGGACTTCCCTCCCTCGAGCAGTACTTC.

The chain joins TRBV29-1 to TRBJ1-2, with TRBD1 identical over 9 bases. This CDR3 region has 14 residues. Losses at the gene ends were 4 bases for V and 2 bases for J; bases not matched to a gene: 5. CDR1 is SQVTM and CDR2 is ANQGSEA in the germline V gene. The CDR3 loop is CSVAQGAYNYGYTF. The DNA for the CDR3 is TGCAGCGTTGCACAGGGGGCGTACAACTATGGCTACACCTTC. The entire variable domain, with the rest obtained from reference TRBV29-1 and TRBJ1-2, is as follows: SAVISQKPSRDICQRGTSLTIQCQVDSQVTMMFWYRQQPGQSLTLIATANQGSEATYESGFVIDKFPISRPNLTFSTLTVSNMSPEDSSIYLCSVAQGAYNYGYTFGSGTRLTVV.